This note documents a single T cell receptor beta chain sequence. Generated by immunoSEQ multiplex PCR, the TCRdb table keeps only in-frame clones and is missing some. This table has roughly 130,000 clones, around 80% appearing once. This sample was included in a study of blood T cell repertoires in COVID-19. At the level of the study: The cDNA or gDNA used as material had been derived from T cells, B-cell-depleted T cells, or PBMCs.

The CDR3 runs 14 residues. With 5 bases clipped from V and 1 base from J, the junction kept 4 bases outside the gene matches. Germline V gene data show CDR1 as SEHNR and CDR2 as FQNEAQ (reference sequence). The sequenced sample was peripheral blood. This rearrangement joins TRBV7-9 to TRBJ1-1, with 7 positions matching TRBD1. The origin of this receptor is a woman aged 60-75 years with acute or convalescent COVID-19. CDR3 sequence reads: CASSQQGWNTEAFF. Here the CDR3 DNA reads TGTGCCAGCAGCCAACAGGGGTGGAACACTGAAGCTTTCTTT.